The clone carrying this T cell receptor (beta chain) showed up just a few times. Its antigen is unknown. This specimen comes from a study of beta chain features in type 1 diabetes. Study-wide background: Across every sample, over 100 million sorted cells were examined in total.

Cells sorted by CD45RO/CCR7/CD25/CD127/CD95/CD27 comprised CD4+ naive, central memory, regulatory and stem cell-like memory cells. Germline V gene data show CDR1 as MNHEY and CDR2 as SVGAGI. Trimming removed 1 base from V and 0 bases from J; junction bases left unmatched: 3. This CDR3 is 16 amino acids long. Findings and limits, study-wide: Among patients with Type 1 diabetes, TCRB CDR3s were moderately but significantly shorter in every one of the four CD4+ subsets.

What was sequenced were expressed TCRB transcripts, since all of the isolated RNA had been reverse transcribed. Produced via immunoSEQ multiplex PCR; TCRdb's table is partial and in-frame only. The sample comprises more than 100,000 clones, 15% to 20% of which are singletons, and 2.3% rests with the top ten. Specimen: central memory CD4+ T cells from blood. The clonotype originates from a young man with type 1 diabetes. This chain links TRBV6-5 with TRBJ2-1, with TRBD1 identical over 7 bases. DNA of the CDR3: TGTGCCAGCAGTTACTGGACAGGTAGCTCCTACAATGAGCAGTTCTTC. This sequence encodes CASSYWTGSSYNEQFF.